This paragraph covers one T cell receptor beta chain sequence. It has no known antigen specificity. Nothing much larger sits one base from this clone, and base qualities are not available. The immunoSEQ Assay, a bias-controlled multiplex PCR, was used to amplify TCRbeta CDR3 regions from genomic DNA. The authors' analysis ran thus. The number of nucleated cells in each sample was estimated by amplification of reference gene primers within the assay. Sequence reads were collapsed and filtered to measure the absolute abundance of every unique TCRbeta CDR3 rearrangement. For each sample, productive Simpson clonality was calculated by taking the square root of Simpson's diversity index across productive rearrangements. TCRdb took this table from immuneACCESS and kept in-frame rearrangements with V and J called. Such tables lack part of the clones; where checked against another copy, unresolved V genes explain under half of the gap, and the rest is unexplained. V and J calls and clone size are as listed in that table; D and trimming were resolved from the DNA. A total of 40,000 to 55,000 clones appear in this sample, more than 80% of them only once. The top ten clonotypes cover over 15% of the sample.

Collaborating institutions collected whole blood in K2EDTA tubes following their own protocols. For TCRbeta analysis, collaborator samples were shipped as frozen whole blood, as isolated PBMCs, or as DNA extracted from either sample type. The junction shows trimming of 4 bases on V and 4 bases on J, and the gene matches do not reach 13 bases of it. From the cysteine through the phenylalanine, the CDR3 covers 16 amino acids. Only the CDR3 DNA stays, 48 bases, in frame from base 1. CDR1 and CDR2 are drawn from the germline V gene: SGDLS, YYNGEE. The data stem from a study of blood T cell repertoires in COVID-19 (TCRdb year 2020). In the study overall: Samples from collaborators originated in the United States, Italy and Spain and spanned both the acute and convalescent phases of COVID-19. Sample metadata almost always included a de-identified subject ID, COVID-19 status, age in years and sex. The repertoires were made available in a free public database intended to serve as a resource for research on the immune response to SARS-CoV-2. Where HLA class I and class II types were available, the types were taken from metadata supplied by the sample provider, not from assay-based typing. The prospective study material was composed of cDNA or gDNA derived from T cells, B-cell-depleted T cells, or PBMCs. The samples were drawn from two sources: the first 160 participants of the ongoing ImmuneRACE study, and 1,254 subjects contributed by 6 global collaborators. Subjects who had been exposed to COVID-19, were actively infected with it, or had recovered from it provided the deeply sampled blood TCRbeta repertoires that made up the dataset. Study-wide findings and limitations: The quantity of clinical and demographic metadata differed by source and by participant and was supplied without curation.

Sequencing was performed on peripheral blood. This TCR derives from a man in his forties or fifties with acute or convalescent COVID-19. This sequence uses TRBV9 and TRBJ1-1, and TRBD1 aligns with 7 junction nucleotides. The DNA is as follows: TGTGCCAGCAGCTCACAACCCGAGACAGGGAGCACTGAAGCTTTCTTT. Its translation is CASSSQPETGSTEAFF.